These T cell receptor beta chains were read from a single sample in a study of T cell responses to AZD1222 COVID-19 vaccine. TCRdb's table, derived via immunoSEQ multiplex PCR, lists solely in-frame clones and lacks some. The table has some 150,000 clones, roughly 90% seen once. The sample consisted of peripheral blood, taken on day 0 of AZD1222 vaccination. All receptors come from an adult in good health. Each CDR3 is given with its conserved first and last residue. The D gene is left open where the match is weak. The size of a clone is reported for some rows only, either as once, few or many, or as a class for expanded clones.

v_call: TRBV7-3
d_call: TRBD2
clone_size: -
j_call: TRBJ2-5
cdr3_nt: TGTGCCAGCAGCTTACTAGCGGGGGCAGAGACCCAGTACTTC
cdr3_aa: CASSLLAGAETQYF

v_call: TRBV6-2/TRBV6-3
d_call: -
clone_size: -
j_call: TRBJ2-2
cdr3_nt: TGTGCCAGCAGTTACCGAGGGGGAATGAGCATCGGGGAGCTGTTTTTT
cdr3_aa: CASSYRGGMSIGELFF

v_call: TRBV11-3
d_call: -
clone_size: -
j_call: TRBJ1-1
cdr3_nt: TGTGCCAGCAGCTTGAATGCGGGGGGCACTGAAGCTTTCTTT
cdr3_aa: CASSLNAGGTEAFF

v_call: TRBV6-1
d_call: -
clone_size: -
j_call: TRBJ1-6
cdr3_nt: TGTGCCAGCAGTGACTCCTATAATTCACCCCTCCACTTT
cdr3_aa: CASSDSYNSPLHF

v_call: TRBV21-1
d_call: -
clone_size: -
j_call: TRBJ1-2
cdr3_nt: TGTGCCAGCAGCAAAGCCCCGCCCGAGGGTAACTATGGCTACACCTTC
cdr3_aa: CASSKAPPEGNYGYTF

v_call: TRBV27
d_call: TRBD2
clone_size: -
j_call: TRBJ2-3
cdr3_nt: TGTGCCAGCAGTTCGGCGGGGGGGAGCACAGATACGCAGTATTTT
cdr3_aa: CASSSAGGSTDTQYF

v_call: TRBV19
d_call: -
clone_size: -
j_call: TRBJ1-1
cdr3_nt: TGTGCCAGTAGTATAGATACGGGGGCGTGGAGCACTGAAGCTTTCTTT
cdr3_aa: CASSIDTGAWSTEAFF

v_call: TRBV21-1
d_call: -
clone_size: few
j_call: TRBJ1-4
cdr3_nt: TGTGCCAGCAGCAAGATCATCCGGCATTCTAATGAAAAACTGTTTTTT
cdr3_aa: CASSKIIRHSNEKLFF

v_call: TRBV24-1
d_call: -
clone_size: -
j_call: TRBJ1-5
cdr3_nt: TGTGCCACCAGTGCCTGGGGCGGCAATCAGCCCCAGCATTTT
cdr3_aa: CATSAWGGNQPQHF

v_call: TRBV7-3
d_call: TRBD1
clone_size: -
j_call: TRBJ2-3
cdr3_nt: TGTGCCAGCAGTTCCCGACAGGGGGGAGATACGCAGTATTTT
cdr3_aa: CASSSRQGGDTQYF

v_call: TRBV10-1
d_call: -
clone_size: -
j_call: TRBJ1-1
cdr3_nt: TGCGCCAGCAGTCAGGGAGGCTGGACTGAAGCTTTCTTT
cdr3_aa: CASSQGGWTEAFF

v_call: TRBV4-1
d_call: -
clone_size: -
j_call: TRBJ2-3
cdr3_nt: TGCGCCAGCAGCCAAGGCCGACGGGATACGCAGTATTTT
cdr3_aa: CASSQGRRDTQYF

v_call: TRBV9
d_call: TRBD1
clone_size: -
j_call: TRBJ2-2
cdr3_nt: TGTGCCAGCAGCCTCCGAGGGGGCCCGAACACCGGGGAGCTGTTTTTT
cdr3_aa: CASSLRGGPNTGELFF

v_call: TRBV6-5
d_call: -
clone_size: few
j_call: TRBJ2-5
cdr3_nt: TGTGCCAGTTCGGTGGCAGAGACCCAGTACTTC
cdr3_aa: CASSVAETQYF

v_call: TRBV2
d_call: -
clone_size: -
j_call: TRBJ2-3
cdr3_nt: TGTGCCAGCCGAGAATCCTCGAGATGGGGCAGGGCAGATACGCAGTATTTT
cdr3_aa: CASRESSRWGRADTQYF

v_call: TRBV25-1
d_call: -
clone_size: -
j_call: TRBJ1-5
cdr3_nt: TGTGCCAGCAGTGAAGGAATAGGGGTCAATCAGCCCCAGCATTTT
cdr3_aa: CASSEGIGVNQPQHF

v_call: TRBV3-1/TRBV3-2
d_call: -
clone_size: -
j_call: TRBJ2-2
cdr3_nt: TGTGCCAGCAGCCAAGGAGGGCGCGGGGAGCTGTTTTTT
cdr3_aa: CASSQGGRGELFF

v_call: TRBV25-1
d_call: -
clone_size: -
j_call: TRBJ1-5
cdr3_nt: TGTGCCAGCTCTGAGGGGAATCAGCCCCAGCATTTT
cdr3_aa: CASSEGNQPQHF

v_call: TRBV7-2
d_call: -
clone_size: -
j_call: TRBJ2-1
cdr3_nt: TGTGCCAGCAGCTTTGGGGGAAATGGGCTAAGTGAGCAGTTCTTC
cdr3_aa: CASSFGGNGLSEQFF

v_call: TRBV5-1
d_call: -
clone_size: -
j_call: TRBJ2-3
cdr3_nt: TGCGCCAGCAGTCCGGACACAGATACGCAGTATTTT
cdr3_aa: CASSPDTDTQYF

v_call: TRBV27
d_call: TRBD1
clone_size: once
j_call: TRBJ2-4
cdr3_nt: TGTGCCAGCAGTTTTCGGGGACAGCCAGCCAAAAACATTCAGTACTTC
cdr3_aa: CASSFRGQPAKNIQYF

v_call: TRBV2
d_call: -
clone_size: -
j_call: TRBJ2-1
cdr3_nt: TGTGCCAGCAGCCCGGGGACTCTCCCGAACAATGAGCAGTTCTTC
cdr3_aa: CASSPGTLPNNEQFF

v_call: TRBV27
d_call: -
clone_size: -
j_call: TRBJ2-2
cdr3_nt: TGTGCCAGCAACAATTTGGGGAGGAGGACCGGGGAGCTGTTTTTT
cdr3_aa: CASNNLGRRTGELFF

v_call: TRBV9
d_call: -
clone_size: -
j_call: TRBJ1-1
cdr3_nt: TGTGCCAGCAGCGTAGGGGGGAGGTCGAACACTGAAGCTTTCTTT
cdr3_aa: CASSVGGRSNTEAFF

v_call: TRBV19
d_call: -
clone_size: -
j_call: TRBJ2-1
cdr3_nt: TGTGCCAGTAGTACGTCCAGCTCCTACAATGAGCAGTTCTTC
cdr3_aa: CASSTSSSYNEQFF

v_call: TRBV5-1
d_call: -
clone_size: -
j_call: TRBJ1-1
cdr3_nt: TGCGCCAGCAGCTTGGCCGGTCAGTTGAACACTGAAGCTTTCTTT
cdr3_aa: CASSLAGQLNTEAFF

v_call: TRBV2
d_call: TRBD2
clone_size: -
j_call: TRBJ2-7
cdr3_nt: TGTGCCTCTAGGAGGGGAGACGGGGCTAGCGGGAGATACGAGCAGTACTTC
cdr3_aa: CASRRGDGASGRYEQYF

v_call: TRBV9
d_call: TRBD2
clone_size: -
j_call: TRBJ2-1
cdr3_nt: TGTGCCAGCAGCGTAGCCTTTACTAGCGCCCATGAGCAGTTCTTC
cdr3_aa: CASSVAFTSAHEQFF

v_call: TRBV3-1/TRBV3-2
d_call: -
clone_size: -
j_call: TRBJ2-7
cdr3_nt: TGTGCCAGCAGCACAAGTCGACTGTCCTACGAGCAGTACTTC
cdr3_aa: CASSTSRLSYEQYF

v_call: TRBV19
d_call: -
clone_size: -
j_call: TRBJ2-3
cdr3_nt: TGTGCCAGTAGTATAGTGGGGGGCGGGGATACGCAGTATTTT
cdr3_aa: CASSIVGGGDTQYF

v_call: TRBV24-1
d_call: TRBD2
clone_size: -
j_call: TRBJ2-3
cdr3_nt: TGTGCCACCAGTCGCGGGGGTAGCACAGATACGCAGTATTTT
cdr3_aa: CATSRGGSTDTQYF

v_call: TRBV4-3
d_call: -
clone_size: -
j_call: TRBJ1-2
cdr3_nt: TGCGCCAGCAGCCAAGATAACAGGCCGTATGGCTACACCTTC
cdr3_aa: CASSQDNRPYGYTF

v_call: TRBV2
d_call: -
clone_size: -
j_call: TRBJ2-1
cdr3_nt: TGTGCCAGCAGTGAAAGGGGACTGGGGCAGTTCTTC
cdr3_aa: CASSERGLGQFF

v_call: TRBV19
d_call: TRBD2
clone_size: -
j_call: TRBJ2-7
cdr3_nt: TGTGCCAGTAGTCCGGGACTAGCGGGTGTACGATACGAGCAGTACTTC
cdr3_aa: CASSPGLAGVRYEQYF

v_call: TRBV30
d_call: TRBD1
clone_size: -
j_call: TRBJ1-6
cdr3_nt: TGTGCCTGGAGGACCTTGGGACAGGCAATGTTAGGCCCCCTCCACTTT
cdr3_aa: CAWRTLGQAMLGPLHF

v_call: TRBV20-1
d_call: -
clone_size: -
j_call: TRBJ2-5
cdr3_nt: TGCAGTGCTAGTGGCCGGGGCGGAGAGACCCAGTACTTC
cdr3_aa: CSASGRGGETQYF

v_call: TRBV5-1
d_call: -
clone_size: -
j_call: TRBJ2-3
cdr3_nt: TGCGCCAGCAGCAAGGGCCCCGAGGCGTACGGAGATACGCAGTATTTT
cdr3_aa: CASSKGPEAYGDTQYF

v_call: TRBV6-5
d_call: TRBD2
clone_size: -
j_call: TRBJ2-5
cdr3_nt: TGTGCCAGCAGTTACCTTCTAGCGGGGGGGGATGAGACCCAGTACTTC
cdr3_aa: CASSYLLAGGDETQYF

v_call: TRBV5-5
d_call: -
clone_size: -
j_call: TRBJ1-2
cdr3_nt: TGTGCCAGCAGCTTCGGAGGTGGTGGCTACACCTTC
cdr3_aa: CASSFGGGGYTF

v_call: TRBV2
d_call: -
clone_size: -
j_call: TRBJ2-7
cdr3_nt: TGTGCCTCTACCGACAGCAGATCCTACGAGCAGTACTTC
cdr3_aa: CASTDSRSYEQYF

v_call: TRBV7-3
d_call: TRBD1
clone_size: -
j_call: TRBJ2-2
cdr3_nt: TGTGCCAGCAGCAATCCCGGGACAGGGAGGGAGCTGTTTTTT
cdr3_aa: CASSNPGTGRELFF